The 32 T cell receptor beta chains listed next were all sequenced from one sample in a study of identical twins (dated by TCRdb to 2016 to 2018). Library preparation employed 5' RACE. Sequencing instrument: Illumina HiSeq 2000. TCRdb reran the public reads through fastp at Q25 and MiXCR, keeping productive beta chains. Each record represents a unique CDR3 protein, reported with the most common genes and DNA among its rows. The sample has around 1.7 million distinct CDR3 sequences on record, around 29% of them singletons. Under 0.35% of the sample comes from the top ten. Source material: cord blood. These receptors all stem from a newborn girl in good health.

The chain recombines TRBV5-6 with TRBJ2-2; TRBD1 aligns across 9 bases. The CDR3 contains 15 residues. J was trimmed by 2 bases and V by 4 bases; bases with no gene match: 3. Germline V lookup: CDR1 SGHDT, CDR2 YYEEEE. The CDR3 sequence: CASSMDRGNTGELFF. CDR3 sequence (DNA): TGTGCCAGCAGCATGGACAGGGGCAACACCGGGGAGCTGTTTTTT.

The sample holds many counts of this clonotype. The V and J genes are TRBV27 and TRBJ2-5, with TRBD1 as a possible D gene (5 bases). Near its end, the DNA agrees better with TRBJ2-7, so the J call may be wrong. This CDR3 is built from 13 residues. The V gene's germline CDR1 is MNHEY and CDR2 SMNVEV (reference sequence). The CDR3 nucleotides read TGTGCCAGCAGTTTATCGGGGCAGGGCGAGCAGTACTTC. It specifies CASSLSGQGEQYF.

This clonotype turned up a few times. The V gene is TRBV11-2, the J gene TRBJ2-3; D call uncertain. Germline values: CDR1 SGHAT, CDR2 FQNNGV. The CDR3 is 15 residues long. The germline V and J ends were trimmed by 5 bases and 2 bases, with 14 bases remaining between them. This chain's CDR3 is CASSPSRGNTDTQYF. The CDR3 coding sequence is TGTGCCAGCAGCCCATCTCGCGGCAACACAGATACGCAGTATTTT. The full variable domain, in which reference TRBV11-2 and TRBJ2-3 provide the parts outside the CDR3, is EAGVAQSPRYKIIEKRQSVAFWCNPISGHATLYWYQQILGQGPKLLIQFQNNGVVDDSQLPKDRFSAERLKGVDSTLKIQPAKLEDSAVYLCASSPSRGNTDTQYFGPGTRLTVL.

This clonotype was detected a few times. The CDR3 DNA reads as TGTGCCAGCAGCCCCCACGGGGGAGGCTACGAGCAGTACTTC. Its translation: CASSPHGGGYEQYF. The chain has TRBV28 and TRBJ2-7; D may be TRBD2 (6 bases). The CDR3 totals 14 residues. Trimming took 6 bases from V and 3 from J, leaving 15 bases between them. Germline values: CDR1 MDHEN, CDR2 SYDVKM.

The chain is built from TRBV10-2 and TRBJ2-4, with D possibly matching TRBD2 (6 bases). The J call may be mistaken, given a closer DNA end match to TRBJ2-7. This CDR3 is 16 amino acids long. In germline, CDR1 is WSHSY, CDR2 SAAADI. The chain's CDR3 is CASSESSRTEGYEQYF. The CDR3 nucleotides are TGCGCCAGCAGTGAGTCGTCGCGGACGGAGGGGTACGAGCAGTACTTC.

This clonotype was seen only a few times. The chain uses TRBV20-1 and TRBJ2-7; 8 nucleotides match TRBD2. The CDR3 is 14 residues long. With V trimmed by 7 bases and J by 0 bases, 8 bases remained unmatched. The germline V gene encodes CDR1 DFQATT and CDR2 SNEGSKA (reference sequence). The CDR3 reads CSGAGTRGSYEQYF. DNA for the CDR3: TGCAGTGGGGCCGGGACTAGGGGCTCCTACGAGCAGTACTTC.

The table lists this clonotype with a few counts. This rearrangement joins TRBV19 to TRBJ2-2; weak D call: TRBD2 (6 bases). Trimming left V 6 bases short and J 4 bases short, with 12 bases between. CDR1 and CDR2 (germline): LNHDA, SQIVND (reference sequence). The CDR3 runs to 14 residues. CDR3 DNA sequence: TGTGCCAGTAGGGGGGACTCTCGCACCGGGGAGCTGTTTTTT. Its protein product is CASRGDSRTGELFF. The whole variable domain, filled in from reference TRBV19 and TRBJ2-2, reads DGGITQSPKYLFRKEGQNVTLSCEQNLNHDAMYWYRQDPGQGLRLIYYSQIVNDFQKGDIAEGYSVSREKKESFPLTVTSAQKNPTAFYLCASRGDSRTGELFFGEGSRLTVL.

This clonotype came up once. The CDR3 protein is CSAQWNEAFF. The DNA for the CDR3 is TGCAGTGCTCAATGGAATGAAGCTTTCTTT. The gene calls are TRBV20-1 and TRBJ1-1; D gene unclear. V gave up 5 bases and J gave up 7 bases, with 8 bases separating them. The CDR3 is 10 residues long. The germline CDR1 and CDR2 sequences are DFQATT and SNEGSKA (reference sequence).

In regard to this clonotype: A much larger clone differs from this one at a single base, so this may be a read error. The chain has TRBV20-1 and TRBJ2-1; 10 bases are a match to TRBD2. The J call may be in error: the DNA end matches TRBJ2-7 better. CDR1 and CDR2 from the germline V gene are DFQATT and SNEGSKA (reference sequence). The CDR3 totals 15 residues. In DNA form, the CDR3 reads TGCAGTGCTAGAGACCGGACTAGCGGATACAATGAGCAGTACTTC. It yields the protein CSARDRTSGYNEQYF.

This clonotype appeared many times. This chain connects TRBV29-1 to TRBJ2-1, with 7 bases lining up with TRBD2. Germline values: CDR1 SQVTM, CDR2 ANQGSEA. This CDR3 is built from 13 residues. V was pared by 8 bases and J by 2 bases, with 6 bases of the junction left unmatched. Written as DNA, the CDR3 is TGCAGCCTACGACTAGCCCCCTACAATGAGCAGTTCTTC. It yields the protein CSLRLAPYNEQFF.

This clonotype has just a few counts. A junction end diverges from the germline sequence, so it may reflect a read error. This chain links TRBV5-1 with TRBJ1-1; TRBD1 agrees at 7 bases. The CDR3 has 14 residues. The germline gives CDR1 SGHRS, CDR2 YFSETQ. The CDR3 protein is CACSRGRENTEAFF. The CDR3, as DNA: TGCGCCTGCAGCAGGGGGAGGGAGAACACTGAAGCTTTCTTT.

This chain joins TRBV21-1 and TRBJ1-4; TRBD1 is the table's D call and was not checked against the DNA. TRBV21-1 is a listed pseudogene. The CDR3 runs 19 residues. CDR3 DNA: TGTGCCAGCAGCAAAAAGAAAGGACAGGGGGCGCGGGTGGATGAAAAACTGTTTTTT. Amino acid sequence: CASSKKKGQGARVDEKLFF.

This clonotype has only one observation. In nucleotides, the CDR3 is TGCGCCAGCAGCCTAGGAGTAGCGGGGGCCGGCGGGGAGCTGTTTTTT. This sequence encodes CASSLGVAGAGGELFF. The rearrangement links TRBV5-1 to TRBJ2-2; 9 nucleotides line up with TRBD2. Germline CDR1 reads SGHRS; CDR2 reads YFSETQ. CDR3 length: 16 amino acids. Trimming cost V 4 bases and J 7 bases; bases outside gene matches: 11.

The rearrangement links TRBV27 to TRBJ2-1, with D uncertain. CDR1 and CDR2 (germline): MNHEY, SMNVEV (reference sequence). Trimming shortened V by 10 bases and J by 1 base, and 14 bases separated the two germline ends. CDR3 size: 14 residues. The CDR3 DNA is TGTGCCACCAGGCCAATCCTTTCCTACAATGAGCAGTTCTTC. This codes for CATRPILSYNEQFF.

This clonotype was detected a few times. V gene TRBV20-1 combines with J gene TRBJ2-5; the D call may be TRBD1 or TRBD2 (5 bases each). This CDR3 comprises 11 residues. The germline V and J ends were trimmed by 0 bases and 11 bases, with 10 bases remaining between them. CDR1 and CDR2 from the germline V gene are DFQATT and SNEGSKA (reference sequence). CDR3 amino acids: CSAREVREQYF. CDR3 nucleotide sequence: TGCAGTGCTAGAGAGGTCAGGGAGCAGTACTTC.

This clonotype has a handful of counts. One junction end does not reproduce the germline sequence, and a read error may be involved. The chain has TRBV5-1 and TRBJ2-1; TRBD2 matches at 10 bases. Germline-derived CDR1 and CDR2 are SGHRS and YFSETQ. This CDR3 spans 14 amino acids. The DNA of the CDR3 is TGTGCCAGCAGCTTAGGGACTAGCGTGGATGAGCAGTTCTTC. Its protein is CASSLGTSVDEQFF.

The genes are TRBV7-2 and TRBJ2-2; 8 bases agree with TRBD2. Trimming took 4 bases from V and 7 from J; bases not matched to a gene: 11. CDR1 and CDR2 (germline): SGHTA, FQGNSA. This CDR3 is built from 16 residues. The CDR3 coding sequence is TGTGCCAGCAGCTCGCCAGAGCGGGAGAGGGGCGGGGAGCTGTTTTTT. Amino acid sequence: CASSSPERERGGELFF.

CDR3 in amino acids: CASSGPRTGGAETQYF. Here the CDR3 DNA reads TGTGCCAGCAGCGGCCCCCGGACAGGGGGCGCGGAGACCCAGTACTTC. The chain combines TRBV21-1 with TRBJ2-5; the table's D call, TRBD1, was not checked against the DNA. TRBV21-1 is tagged as a pseudogene. The CDR3 consists of 16 residues.

The sample holds a few counts of this clonotype. The gene calls are TRBV4-2 and TRBJ1-4, with D possibly matching TRBD1 (6 bases). The CDR3 totals 16 residues. Per the germline V gene, CDR1 is LGHNA and CDR2 is YNFKEQ. V lost 0 bases and J lost 3, with 11 bases in between. CDR3 sequence (DNA): TGTGCCAGCAGCCAAGATCTTAGGACAGCTAATGAAAAACTGTTTTTT. Translating it yields CASSQDLRTANEKLFF.

This clonotype has a handful of counts. The V gene is TRBV10-3, the J gene TRBJ2-3, with D possibly matching TRBD1 (6 bases). The germline gives CDR1 ENHRY, CDR2 SYGVKD. This CDR3 is built from 11 residues. Trimming left V 9 bases short and J 3 bases short, with 7 bases between. The DNA for the CDR3 is TGTGCCATAACAGGGACAGATACGCAGTATTTT. It translates to CAITGTDTQYF.

This chain connects TRBV7-2 to TRBJ2-3, with D perhaps TRBD1 or TRBD2 (5 bases each). In germline, CDR1 is SGHTA, CDR2 FQGNSA. This CDR3 is built from 15 residues. The V gene lost 8 bases and the J gene lost 2 bases, with 17 bases spanning the gap. The CDR3 is CASSKGDLHTDTQYF. As DNA, the CDR3 is TGTGCCAGCTCCAAAGGGGACCTCCACACAGATACGCAGTATTTT.

This clonotype appeared a few times. The gene calls are TRBV7-9 and TRBJ1-1; 9 bases fit TRBD1. This CDR3 region has 15 residues. Germline V lookup: CDR1 SEHNR, CDR2 FQNEAQ (reference sequence). V was pared by 3 bases and J by 5 bases, with 7 bases of the junction left unmatched. CDR3 in DNA: TGTGCCAGCAGCTTCTTAGACAGGGGGTGGACTGAAGCTTTCTTT. Translating gives CASSFLDRGWTEAFF.

This clonotype has only a few counts. The chain employs TRBV7-6 and TRBJ1-2; D call uncertain. CDR3 size: 14 residues. In germline, CDR1 is SGHVS, CDR2 FNYEAQ. The ends were cut back, 5 bases at V and 4 bases at J, with 14 bases in the middle. CDR3 nucleotide sequence: TGTGCCAGCAGCCCCCCGGGTTTTGGCTATGGCTACACCTTC. Its protein is CASSPPGFGYGYTF.

The V gene is TRBV6-1, the J gene TRBJ1-5, with D perhaps TRBD1 (6 bases). Germline CDR1 reads MNHNS; CDR2 reads SASEGT. The CDR3 covers 13 residues. V was clipped by 4 bases and J by 5 bases, with 9 bases between them. In DNA form, the CDR3 reads TGTGCCAGCAGTGGCAGGGGAGATCAGCCCCAGCATTTT. This sequence encodes CASSGRGDQPQHF.

This clonotype showed up just a few times. V is TRBV6-2 or TRBV6-3 and J is TRBJ1-2, with no clear D. V lost 5 bases to trimming and J lost 3 bases, with 13 bases between them. CDR3 length: 14 residues. Germline loops: CDR1 MNHEY, CDR2 SVGEGT. This CDR3 reads CASSDGGLYYGYTF. The CDR3 DNA follows: TGTGCCAGCAGTGACGGTGGGTTGTACTATGGCTACACCTTC.

This clonotype has a handful of counts. The chain couples TRBV20-1 to TRBJ2-3, with D uncertain. This CDR3 comprises 10 residues. Germline-derived CDR1 and CDR2 are DFQATT and SNEGSKA (reference sequence). The CDR3 DNA is TGCAGCGCCGCCACAGATACGCAGTATTTT. Translating it yields CSAATDTQYF.

This clonotype showed up many times. The chain couples TRBV20-1 to TRBJ2-5; no clear D. The CDR3 sequence is 11 residues long. Deletions cut 4 bases from V and 5 bases from J, with 8 bases between. The germline CDR1 and CDR2 sequences are DFQATT and SNEGSKA (reference sequence). CDR3 sequence reads: CSANNPETQYF. The CDR3, as DNA: TGCAGTGCTAATAACCCGGAGACCCAGTACTTC.

This sequence joins TRBV7-8 and TRBJ1-1; tentative D call: TRBD1 (6 bases). V gave up 5 bases and J gave up 2 bases, with 18 bases separating them. Germline V lookup: CDR1 SGHVS, CDR2 FQNEAQ. CDR3 length: 16 amino acids. The CDR3 spells CASSLVTGTPNTEAFF. The DNA of the CDR3 is TGTGCCAGCAGCCTCGTAACGGGGACACCAAACACTGAAGCTTTCTTT.

A few counts support this clonotype. This chain connects TRBV20-1 to TRBJ2-7; 10 bases agree with TRBD2. With V trimmed by 4 bases and J by 2 bases, 5 bases remained unmatched. CDR1 is DFQATT, CDR2 SNEGSKA, per germline (reference sequence). The CDR3 extends over 14 amino acids. CDR3: CSATRTSGPYEQYF. Here the CDR3 DNA reads TGCAGTGCTACCCGGACTAGCGGTCCCTACGAGCAGTACTTC.

This clonotype occurred a few times. The junction shows a germline mismatch at one end, possibly a read error. The rearrangement uses TRBV20-1 and TRBJ1-5; no clear D gene. The germline CDR1 and CDR2 sequences are DFQATT and SNEGSKA (reference sequence). The length of the CDR3 is 13 residues. The CDR3 DNA follows: TGCAGTGCTAGGACCGGTAGCAATCAGCCCCTGCATTTT. Translated: CSARTGSNQPLHF.

This rearrangement joins TRBV20-1 to TRBJ2-5, with unresolved D. Trimming removed 3 bases from V and 1 base from J, with 6 bases in between. Germline V gene data show CDR1 as DFQATT and CDR2 as SNEGSKA (reference sequence). This CDR3 has 12 residues. This CDR3 is CSASPSQETQYF. The CDR3 region has the DNA TGCAGTGCTAGTCCCAGCCAAGAGACCCAGTACTTC.

This clonotype was counted between two and nine times. One base away lies a much larger clone, so this may be a sequencing read error. The chain is built from TRBV2 and TRBJ2-4, with 9 bases lining up with TRBD1. Losses at the gene ends were 8 bases for V and 1 base for J; bases not matched to a gene: 0. Germline CDR1 SNHLY, CDR2 FYNNEI. CDR3 size: 13 residues. The CDR3 DNA reads as TGTGCCAGCGGACAGGGGGCCAAAAACATTCAGTACTTC. Protein: CASGQGAKNIQYF. Full variable domain (missing parts from reference TRBV2 and TRBJ2-4): EPEVTQTPSHQVTQMGQEVILRCVPISNHLYFYWYRQILGQKVEFLVSFYNNEISEKSEIFDDQFSVERPDGSNFTLKIRSTKLEDSAMYFCASGQGAKNIQYFGAGTRLSVL.